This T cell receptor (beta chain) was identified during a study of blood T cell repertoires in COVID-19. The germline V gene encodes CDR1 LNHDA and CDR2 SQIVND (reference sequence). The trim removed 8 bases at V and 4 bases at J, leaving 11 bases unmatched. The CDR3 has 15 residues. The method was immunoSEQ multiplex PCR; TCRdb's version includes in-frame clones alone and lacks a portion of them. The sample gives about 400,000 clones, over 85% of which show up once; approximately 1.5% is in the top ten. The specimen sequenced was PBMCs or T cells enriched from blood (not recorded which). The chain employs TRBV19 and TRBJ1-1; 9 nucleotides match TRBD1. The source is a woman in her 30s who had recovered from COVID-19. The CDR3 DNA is TGTGCCAGTCACGGGACAGGGTATCGTGGCACTGAAGCTTTCTTT. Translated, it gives CASHGTGYRGTEAFF.